This T cell receptor beta chain stems from a study of T-cell reconstitution after alpha-beta-depleted transplantation in children. CDR1 and CDR2 from the germline V gene are KGHSH and LQKENI. The CDR3 is 16 residues long. Trimming removed 3 bases from V and 0 bases from J, with 12 bases in between. Construction of the TCRbeta library involved unique molecular identifiers. MiXCR, applied by TCRdb to the PCR reads, yields one record per CDR3 protein. The sample contains 120,000 to 150,000 distinct CDR3 sequences, roughly 9% of which appear only once. This clonotype was observed many times. This sequence originates from a female patient aged 2-15 years who had a stem cell transplant for congenital amegakaryocytic thrombocytopenia, so the T cells may come from the graft donor. This specimen was PBMCs, mostly from graft donor cells, taken 180 days after TCRalphabeta/CD19-depleted stem cell transplant. The V call is TRBV18, the J call TRBJ1-5; D is uncertain. This chain's CDR3 is CASSPRTRGSNQPQHF. The CDR3 DNA sequence: TGTGCCAGCTCACCTCGGACTCGGGGTAGCAATCAGCCCCAGCATTTT.